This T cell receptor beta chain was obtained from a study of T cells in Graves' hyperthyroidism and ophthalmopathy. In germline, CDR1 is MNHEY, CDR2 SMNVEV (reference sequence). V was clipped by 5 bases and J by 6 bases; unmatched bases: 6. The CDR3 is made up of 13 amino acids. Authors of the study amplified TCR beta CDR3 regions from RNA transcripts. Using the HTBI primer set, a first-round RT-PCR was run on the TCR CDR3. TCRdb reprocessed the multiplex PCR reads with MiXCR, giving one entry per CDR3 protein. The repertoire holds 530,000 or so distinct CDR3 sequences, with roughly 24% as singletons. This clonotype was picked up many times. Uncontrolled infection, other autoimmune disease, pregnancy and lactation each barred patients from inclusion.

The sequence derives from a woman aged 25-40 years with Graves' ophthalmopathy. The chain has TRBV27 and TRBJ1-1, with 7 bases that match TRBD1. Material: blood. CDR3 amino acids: CASSRQGDAEAFF. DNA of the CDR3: TGTGCCAGCAGTCGACAGGGTGACGCTGAAGCTTTCTTT.